This T cell receptor (beta chain) is from a study of blood T cell repertoires in COVID-19. The repertoire was sequenced with immunoSEQ multiplex PCR; TCRdb's copy has only in-frame clones and lacks some. In the table there are 65,000 to 70,000 clones, around 80% of which are singletons. Germline assignment: CDR1 SGHTA and CDR2 FQGNSA. CDR3 length: 16 amino acids. Trimming took 1 base from V and 5 from J; bases not matched to a gene: 3. This TCR came from a human donor in a cohort sampled during active COVID-19. The rearrangement links TRBV7-2 to TRBJ2-3; 13 bases fit TRBD2. Sequenced input: peripheral blood. CDR3 coding DNA: TGTGCCAGCAGCTTAGGGGGACTAGCGGGAAGAGATACGCAGTATTTT. Its protein is CASSLGGLAGRDTQYF.